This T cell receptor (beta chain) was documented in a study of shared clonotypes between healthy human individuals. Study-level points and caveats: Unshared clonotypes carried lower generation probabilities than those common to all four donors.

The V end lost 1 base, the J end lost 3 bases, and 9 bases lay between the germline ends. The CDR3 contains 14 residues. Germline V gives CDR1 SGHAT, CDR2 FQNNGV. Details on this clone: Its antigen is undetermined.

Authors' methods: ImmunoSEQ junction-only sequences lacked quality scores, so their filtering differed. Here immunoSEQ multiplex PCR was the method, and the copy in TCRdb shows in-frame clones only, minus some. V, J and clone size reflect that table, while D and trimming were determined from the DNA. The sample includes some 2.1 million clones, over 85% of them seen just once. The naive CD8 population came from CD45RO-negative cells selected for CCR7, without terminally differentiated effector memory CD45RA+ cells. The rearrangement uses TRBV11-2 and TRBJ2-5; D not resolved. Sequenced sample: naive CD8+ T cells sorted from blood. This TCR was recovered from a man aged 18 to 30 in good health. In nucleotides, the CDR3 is TGTGCCAGCAGCTTAGCTACTGCAAAAGAGACCCAGTACTTC. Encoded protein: CASSLATAKETQYF.